The next 17 T cell receptor beta chains were all read from a single sample in a study of T cell responses to AZD1222 COVID-19 vaccine. Using immunoSEQ multiplex PCR, the repertoire was profiled, and TCRdb retains in-frame clones only, with some absent. This sample has 130,000 to 150,000 clones, with 75% to 90% found just once. Sequenced material: peripheral blood, taken on day 0 of AZD1222 vaccination. The receptor set was obtained from an adult in good health.

The rearrangement joins TRBV6-2 or TRBV6-3 to TRBJ2-1; 10 nucleotides match TRBD2. V lost 6 bases, J lost 4 bases, and 9 bases stayed unmatched. The germline gives CDR1 MNHEY, CDR2 SVGEGT. The CDR3 covers 16 residues. The CDR3 here is CASSPRGAGGYNEQFF. The CDR3 coding sequence is TGTGCCAGCAGCCCTCGGGGAGCGGGGGGGTACAATGAGCAGTTCTTC.

V is TRBV6-1 and J is TRBJ2-7; 8 bases line up with TRBD2. Germline CDR1 is MNHNS and CDR2 is SASEGT. This CDR3 has 15 amino acids. Trimming cost V 2 bases and J 5 bases; bases outside gene matches: 8. Written as DNA, the CDR3 is TGTGCCAGCAGTGAACGCTCTAGCGGGCTGAACGAGCAGTACTTC. Translating it yields CASSERSSGLNEQYF.

V and J are TRBV2 and TRBJ1-2; D ambiguous. This CDR3 has 11 amino acids. Germline V gives CDR1 SNHLY, CDR2 FYNNEI. Trimming shortened V by 8 bases and J by 2 bases, and 6 bases separated the two germline ends. The CDR3 DNA sequence: TGTGCCAGCGGCAGCAACTATGGCTACACCTTC. Amino acid sequence: CASGSNYGYTF.

The count of this clone is one. V is TRBV5-6 and J is TRBJ2-3; 13 bases agree with TRBD2. The ends lost 2 bases at V and 6 bases at J; junction bases unmatched: 6. The CDR3 has 16 amino acids. The germline V gene has CDR1 SGHDT and CDR2 YYEEEE. CDR3 DNA: TGTGCCAGCAGCTTTGGACTAGCGGGAGCCAGGGATACGCAGTATTTT. Translation gives CASSFGLAGARDTQYF.

V usage is TRBV5-1 and J usage is TRBJ2-3; 7 bases are a match to TRBD1. After removal of 0 bases from V and 0 bases from J, the junction contained 1 base not matched to a gene. The CDR3 has 15 amino acids. Germline V gene sequence: CDR1 SGHRS, CDR2 YFSETQ. CDR3 amino acids: CASSLGGQSTDTQYF. In DNA form, the CDR3 reads TGCGCCAGCAGCTTGGGGGGACAGAGCACAGATACGCAGTATTTT.

The chain couples TRBV11-1 to TRBJ2-1, with 7 positions matching TRBD2. Germline V gene lookup returns CDR1 SGHAT and CDR2 FQDESV (reference sequence). Trimming at V came to 5 bases and at J to 1 base, leaving 8 bases not matched to a gene. The CDR3 totals 16 residues. This CDR3 reads CASSPGGRNSYNEQFF. CDR3 sequence (DNA): TGTGCCAGCAGCCCGGGCGGGAGAAATTCCTACAATGAGCAGTTCTTC. Using reference TRBV11-1 and TRBJ2-1 for the parts outside the CDR3, the full variable domain is EAEVAQSPRYKITEKSQAVAFWCDPISGHATLYWYRQILGQGPELLVQFQDESVVDDSQLPKDRFSAERLKGVDSTLKIQPAELGDSAMYLCASSPGGRNSYNEQFFGPGTRLTVL.

V gene TRBV5-6 combines with J gene TRBJ2-7; D may be TRBD1 (6 bases). V lost 0 bases and J lost 2, with 12 bases in between. The CDR3 length is 15 residues. Germline CDR1 SGHDT, CDR2 YYEEEE. This CDR3 is CASSLGPGDAYEQYF. CDR3 DNA sequence: TGTGCCAGCAGCTTGGGGCCAGGGGACGCCTACGAGCAGTACTTC.

The rearrangement links TRBV7-9 to TRBJ1-2; possible D gene TRBD1, 5 bases. V dropped 0 bases and J dropped 4 bases, with 9 bases sitting between them. Germline CDR1 reads SEHNR; CDR2 reads FQNEAQ (reference sequence). The CDR3 loop spans 14 amino acids. DNA for the CDR3: TGTGCCAGCAGCTTAGCTCCAGGGACCTATGGCTACACCTTC. As protein: CASSLAPGTYGYTF.

This chain joins TRBV6-5 and TRBJ2-3; no definite D call. Germline assignment: CDR1 MNHEY and CDR2 SVGAGI. Trimming pared 7 bases from V and 2 bases from J, leaving 10 bases between. The CDR3 length is 13 residues. CDR3 coding DNA: TGTGCCAGCAAACGGGCGCACACAGATACGCAGTATTTT. Translation gives CASKRAHTDTQYF.

V is TRBV2 and J is TRBJ2-3, with no clear D. Between the trimmed V and J ends, which lost 6 bases and 11 bases, there was a span of 12 bases. This CDR3 is built from 11 residues. The V gene's germline CDR1 is SNHLY and CDR2 FYNNEI. The CDR3 DNA reads TGTGCCAGCAGGTCGAACAGCCTGCAGTATTTT. Protein sequence: CASRSNSLQYF. Using reference TRBV2 and TRBJ2-3 for the parts outside the CDR3, the full variable domain is EPEVTQTPSHQVTQMGQEVILRCVPISNHLYFYWYRQILGQKVEFLVSFYNNEISEKSEIFDDQFSVERPDGSNFTLKIRSTKLEDSAMYFCASRSNSLQYFGPGTRLTVL.

The chain recombines TRBV7-9 with TRBJ2-2; 10 nucleotides line up with TRBD2. The CDR3 has 16 residues. The trim removed 1 base at V and 5 bases at J, leaving 4 bases unmatched. Germline V gene data show CDR1 as SEHNR and CDR2 as FQNEAQ (reference sequence). CDR3 in DNA: TGTGCCAGCAGCTTAGGGTGGACTAGCGGTACCGGGGAGCTGTTTTTT. The encoded protein is CASSLGWTSGTGELFF. The full variable domain, its missing parts supplied by reference TRBV7-9 and TRBJ2-2, is DTGVSQNPRHKITKRGQNVTFRCDPISEHNRLYWYRQTLGQGPEFLTYFQNEAQLEKSRLLSDRFSAERPKGSFSTLEIQRTEQGDSAMYLCASSLGWTSGTGELFFGEGSRLTVL.

The DNA of the CDR3 is TGTGCCAGCAGCCAAACAACAGGGGGACTGTTTTTT. Translation gives CASSQTTGGLFF. The rearrangement links TRBV7-2 to TRBJ1-4, with 8 nucleotides matching TRBD1. Germline assignment: CDR1 SGHTA and CDR2 FQGNSA. This CDR3 spans 12 amino acids. Unmatched junction bases numbered 6, after V lost 5 bases and J lost 13 bases.

Comments on this clone: The junction does not match germline at one end; this may be a read error. This sequence joins TRBV5-6 and TRBJ1-4; D unresolved. This CDR3 spans 13 amino acids. CDR1 and CDR2 from the germline V gene are SGHDT and YYEEEE. CDR3 DNA: TGTGCCAGCAGCTTCAACAGAGAATTTTCTATGGTTTTT. This encodes CASSFNREFSMVF.

The chain employs TRBV4-1 and TRBJ2-7; D gene uncertain. This CDR3 comprises 14 residues. Germline values: CDR1 MGHRA, CDR2 YSYEKL. Trimming stripped 1 base from V and 1 base from J, with 8 bases between. CDR3: CASSQVRGSYEQYF. The CDR3 region has the DNA TGCGCCAGCAGCCAAGTACGAGGATCCTACGAGCAGTACTTC.

This chain connects TRBV20-1 to TRBJ1-2, with D perhaps matching TRBD1 (5 bases). V gave up 0 bases and J gave up 8 bases, with 7 bases separating them. The V gene's germline CDR1 is DFQATT and CDR2 SNEGSKA (reference sequence). The CDR3 covers 11 residues. The DNA for the CDR3 is TGCAGTGCTAGAGACAGGGAAGGCTACACCTTC. As protein: CSARDREGYTF.

The chain carries TRBV7-9 and TRBJ2-5; TRBD2 agrees at 10 bases. This CDR3 spans 13 amino acids. V lost 6 bases, J lost 4 bases, and 2 bases stayed unmatched. The germline V gene encodes CDR1 SEHNR and CDR2 FQNEAQ (reference sequence). The CDR3 nucleotides are TGTGCCAGCAGAGTAGCGGGAGGAGAGACCCAGTACTTC. Amino acid sequence: CASRVAGGETQYF.

J is TRBJ1-4 and V is TRBV7-9; the match to TRBD1 covers 9 bases. The CDR3 covers 15 residues. Germline-derived CDR1 and CDR2 are SEHNR and FQNEAQ (reference sequence). V lost 1 base, J lost 8 bases, and 5 bases stayed unmatched. The DNA for the CDR3 is TGTGCCAGCAGCTTAGTTCGGGACAGGGTAGAAAAACTGTTTTTT. It yields the protein CASSLVRDRVEKLFF.